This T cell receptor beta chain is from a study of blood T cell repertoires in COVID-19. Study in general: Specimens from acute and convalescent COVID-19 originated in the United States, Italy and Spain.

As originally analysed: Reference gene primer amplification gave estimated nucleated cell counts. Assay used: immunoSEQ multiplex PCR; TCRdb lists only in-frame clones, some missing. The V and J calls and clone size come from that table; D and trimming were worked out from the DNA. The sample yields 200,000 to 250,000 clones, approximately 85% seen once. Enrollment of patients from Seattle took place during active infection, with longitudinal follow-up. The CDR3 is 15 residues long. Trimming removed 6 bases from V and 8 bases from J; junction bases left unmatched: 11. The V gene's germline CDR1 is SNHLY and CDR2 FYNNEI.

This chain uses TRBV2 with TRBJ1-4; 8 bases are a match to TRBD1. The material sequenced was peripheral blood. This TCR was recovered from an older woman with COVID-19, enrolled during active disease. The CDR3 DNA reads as TGTGCCAGCAGCCCGGACAGGGAGAGAAGGGAAAAACTGTTTTTT. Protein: CASSPDRERREKLFF.